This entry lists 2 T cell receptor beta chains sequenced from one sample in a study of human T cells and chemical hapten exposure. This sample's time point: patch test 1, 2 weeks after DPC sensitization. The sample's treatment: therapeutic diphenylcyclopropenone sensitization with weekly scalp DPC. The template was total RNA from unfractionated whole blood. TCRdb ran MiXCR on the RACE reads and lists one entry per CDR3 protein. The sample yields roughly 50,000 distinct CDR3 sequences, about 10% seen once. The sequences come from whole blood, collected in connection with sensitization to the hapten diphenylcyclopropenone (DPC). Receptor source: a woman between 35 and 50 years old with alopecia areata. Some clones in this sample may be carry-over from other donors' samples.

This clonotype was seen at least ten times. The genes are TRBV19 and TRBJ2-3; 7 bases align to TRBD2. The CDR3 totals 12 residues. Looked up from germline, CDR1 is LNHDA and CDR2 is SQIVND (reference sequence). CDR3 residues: CASAPGRDTQYF. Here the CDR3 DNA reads TGTGCTTCGGCACCCGGGAGGGATACGCAGTATTTT. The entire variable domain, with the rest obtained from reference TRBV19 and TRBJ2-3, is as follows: DGGITQSPKYLFRKEGQNVTLSCEQNLNHDAMYWYRQDPGQGLRLIYYSQIVNDFQKGDIAEGYSVSREKKESFPLTVTSAQKNPTAFYLCASAPGRDTQYFGPGTRLTVL.

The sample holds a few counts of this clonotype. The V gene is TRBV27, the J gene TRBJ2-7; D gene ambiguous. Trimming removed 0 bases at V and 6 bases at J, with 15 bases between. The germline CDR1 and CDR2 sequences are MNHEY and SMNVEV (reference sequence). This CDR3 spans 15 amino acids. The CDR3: CASSLSEVGYAEQYF. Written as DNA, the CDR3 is TGTGCCAGCAGTTTATCCGAGGTCGGGTACGCCGAGCAGTACTTC.